Here is one TCR beta chain with its context. Its target is not known. The entry originates in a study of OX40 agonist ivuxolimab in advanced cancers. Overall study: Every 2 weeks, patients received ivuxolimab intravenously, dosed at 0.01 to 10 mg/kg. From roughly 20 to 85 years was the age range, with a mean of roughly 64 years, and 70% to 85% were male. Head and neck, renal cell, melanoma or hepatocellular carcinoma were the cancers that dose-escalation patients had.

Points from the study as a whole: Clonal expansion from baseline to week 6 occurred in both CD4+ and CD8+ T cells.

The V and J ends lost 4 bases and 2 bases respectively, with 13 bases between them. CDR1 LGHNA and CDR2 YSLEER come from the germline V gene. This CDR3 has 15 amino acids. Sequencing was performed with immunoSEQ multiplex PCR; in TCRdb, only in-frame clones are kept and a portion is missing. The repertoire holds tens of thousands of clones, with 80% to 90% as singletons. Source: CD4+ or CD8+ T cells sorted from blood, taken in a trial of the OX40 agonist ivuxolimab. The gene calls are TRBV4-3 and TRBJ2-3; D might be TRBD2 (6 bases). The TCR comes from an adult with an advanced solid tumor such as melanoma, head and neck, liver or kidney cancer. CDR3 DNA sequence: TGCGCCAGCAGCCCCACGGAGGGCTCCACAGATACGCAGTATTTT. Translated, it gives CASSPTEGSTDTQYF.